This TCR beta chain was identified in a study of early T cells in non-severe SARS-CoV-2 infection. In the study overall: Sequencing used unsorted whole-blood bulk RNA, so chains lack pairing. Broader study findings: Comparison of clonotypes with VDJdb favored anti-spike CD8 responses while missing private and CD4 specificities.

Individual cDNA molecules received unique molecular identifiers during library preparation. From the 5' RACE reads, TCRdb called clonotypes with MiXCR, one entry per CDR3 protein. Of tens of thousands of distinct CDR3 sequences in the sample, 4.5% to 7% were seen once. V was pared by 2 bases and J by 0 bases, with 14 bases between. The length of the CDR3 is 17 residues. Germline V gene data show CDR1 as MNHEY and CDR2 as SVGAGI. A remark on this clonotype: What it recognizes is unknown.

Sequenced material: whole blood, taken at baseline. The V call is TRBV6-5, the J call TRBJ2-1; D unresolved. The receptor's source is an adult who was a healthcare worker with PCR-confirmed SARS-CoV-2 infection or an uninfected control (not recorded which). This CDR3 is CASSYLTDTSSYNEQFF. The CDR3 DNA reads TGTGCCAGCAGTTACCTAACTGATACCAGCTCCTACAATGAGCAGTTCTTC.